The entry below describes one T cell receptor (beta chain). This CDR3 spans 18 amino acids. Trimming shortened V by 6 bases and J by 3 bases, and 27 bases separated the two germline ends. Germline CDR1 SGHAT, CDR2 FQNNGV. Every immunoSEQ plate was one replicate of a subset's evenly spread DNA. TCRdb's table, derived via immunoSEQ multiplex PCR, lists solely in-frame clones and lacks some. Of approximately 2.1 million clones listed, 85% to 95% are singletons. These data are taken from a study of shared clonotypes between healthy human individuals. Sequencing was carried out using naive CD4+ T cells from PBMCs. Subset defined: CD45RA+ positively selected. This receptor was identified in a man in his late teens or twenties in good health. Some clones in this sample may be carry-over from other donors' samples. V is TRBV11-2 and J is TRBJ2-7; D is unresolved. CDR3 sequence: CASRLITPSIEKRYEQYF. The DNA of the CDR3 is TGTGCCAGCAGACTGATCACCCCCTCAATAGAAAAGCGCTACGAGCAGTACTTC.